The clone carrying this T cell receptor beta chain has only a few counts. This CDR3 has 13 residues. Looked up from germline, CDR1 is SEHNR and CDR2 is FQNEAQ (reference sequence). The V gene lost 5 bases and the J gene lost 4 bases, with 11 bases spanning the gap. The entry originates in a study of T cell repertoires in cytomegalovirus infection. MiXCR was run by TCRdb on the reads, yielding one entry per CDR3 protein. The sample carries some 200,000 distinct CDR3 sequences, 8.5% to 10% recorded once. The chain has TRBV7-9 and TRBJ1-1; D remains ambiguous. The source material was PBMCs. The TCR was taken from a human donor in good health (CMV status not recorded). Some clones in this sample may be carry-over from other donors' samples. The CDR3, as DNA: TGTGCCAGCAGCCAAACAGTTCGCACTGAAGCTTTCTTT. Amino acid sequence: CASSQTVRTEAFF. Supplemented by reference TRBV7-9 and TRBJ1-1, the full variable domain reads DTGVSQNPRHKITKRGQNVTFRCDPISEHNRLYWYRQTLGQGPEFLTYFQNEAQLEKSRLLSDRFSAERPKGSFSTLEIQRTEQGDSAMYLCASSQTVRTEAFFGQGTRLTVV.